Below are 12 T cell receptor beta chains sequenced from a single sample in a study of cytomegalovirus exposure and HLA in healthy donors. Primers for the PCR totalled 60 Vbeta and 13 Jbeta. TCRdb's table, derived via immunoSEQ multiplex PCR, lists solely in-frame clones and lacks some. The sample has fewer than 250,000 clones, 65% to 85% seen once; the top ten hold approximately 1.7%. Input material: PBMCs. The source of these receptors is a man aged 35 to 55 in good health and CMV-seropositive.

The CDR3 protein is CASSSLSRPGNTIYF. DNA of the CDR3: TGTGCCAGCAGTTCCCTATCTCGCCCTGGAAACACCATATATTTT. The V and J genes are TRBV6-5 and TRBJ1-3; D not certain. Trimming removed 4 bases at V and 2 bases at J, with 12 bases between. The V gene's germline CDR1 is MNHEY and CDR2 SVGAGI. The CDR3 sequence is 15 residues long.

The chain joins TRBV7-2 to TRBJ2-7; TRBD2 aligns across 8 bases. CDR1 is SGHTA, CDR2 FQGNSA, per germline. The CDR3 has 17 residues. With V trimmed by 1 base and J by 2 bases, 10 bases remained unmatched. The CDR3 loop reads CASSLEFKAGDPYEQYF. In DNA form, the CDR3 reads TGTGCCAGCAGCTTAGAATTCAAAGCGGGAGACCCCTACGAGCAGTACTTC.

This clone came up a few times. The chain uses TRBV6-7 and TRBJ2-5; TRBD2 matches at 11 bases. TRBV6-7 counts as an open reading frame of uncertain function. The CDR3 has 19 residues. Trimming removed 2 bases from V and 1 base from J; junction bases left unmatched: 12. CDR3 sequence reads: CASSYRGFSGRAFQETQYF. Written as DNA, the CDR3 is TGTGCCAGCAGTTACCGTGGGTTTAGCGGGAGGGCCTTCCAAGAGACCCAGTACTTC.

This clone came up a few times. V usage is TRBV25-1 and J usage is TRBJ2-7, with 7 bases matching TRBD1. CDR3 length: 13 residues. Germline V lookup: CDR1 MGHDK, CDR2 SYGVNS. V gave up 4 bases and J gave up 2 bases; unmatched junction bases: 2. In nucleotides, the CDR3 is TGTGCCAGCAGTGTGACAGGGACCTACGAGCAGTACTTC. It translates to CASSVTGTYEQYF.

The sample holds one count of this clone. V and J are TRBV21-1 and TRBJ2-2; the table gives TRBD2 as D, unverified against the DNA. TRBV21-1 is described as a pseudogene. The CDR3 covers 19 residues. The CDR3 sequence: CASSNIYFTSGGDTGELFF. Here the CDR3 DNA reads TGTGCCAGCAGCAACATTTATTTTACTAGCGGGGGGGATACCGGGGAGCTGTTTTTT.

The rearrangement uses TRBV5-4 and TRBJ2-7, with D maybe TRBD2 (6 bases). The CDR3 extends over 13 amino acids. Per the germline V gene, CDR1 is SGHNT and CDR2 is YYREEE (reference sequence). The V and J ends lost 4 bases and 11 bases respectively, with 19 bases between them. CDR3 sequence reads: CASSPPGEGCEYF. In nucleotides, the CDR3 is TGTGCCAGCAGCCCGCCGGGGGAAGGGTGTGAGTACTTC.

This clone was observed a handful of times. The chain combines TRBV25-1 with TRBJ1-1, with a weak D call TRBD1 (5 bases). The CDR3 totals 14 residues. Germline V gives CDR1 MGHDK, CDR2 SYGVNS. The germline V and J ends were trimmed by 6 bases and 0 bases, with 11 bases remaining between them. CDR3 residues: CASRQGYMNTEAFF. CDR3 in DNA: TGTGCCAGCAGGCAGGGTTACATGAACACTGAAGCTTTCTTT. The entire variable domain, with the rest obtained from reference TRBV25-1 and TRBJ1-1, is as follows: EADIYQTPRYLVIGTGKKITLECSQTMGHDKMYWYQQDPGMELHLIHYSYGVNSTEKGDLSSESTVSRIRTEHFPLTLESARPSHTSQYLCASRQGYMNTEAFFGQGTRLTVV.

The genes are TRBV7-8 and TRBJ1-6; 9 nucleotides line up with TRBD1. Germline CDR1 and CDR2: SGHVS and FQNEAQ. The CDR3 is 17 residues long. With V trimmed by 2 bases and J by 6 bases, 8 bases remained unmatched. The CDR3 protein is CASSLTSRDRVNSPLHF. As DNA, the CDR3 is TGTGCCAGCAGCTTAACCAGCCGGGACAGGGTTAATTCACCCCTCCACTTT.

The sample holds one count of this clone. The rearrangement joins TRBV27 to TRBJ2-1; 9 positions match TRBD2. This CDR3 is built from 15 residues. The J segment lost 1 base and the V segment lost 5 bases, leaving 3 bases of the junction unmatched. The germline gives CDR1 MNHEY, CDR2 SMNVEV (reference sequence). The CDR3 nucleotides read TGTGCCAGCAGTCTTCTAGCGGGGTCCTACAATGAGCAGTTCTTC. Protein sequence: CASSLLAGSYNEQFF.

This chain links TRBV5-1 with TRBJ2-3; the match to TRBD2 covers 8 bases. CDR1 is SGHRS, CDR2 YFSETQ, per germline. The CDR3 is 15 amino acids. Losses at the gene ends were 5 bases for V and 4 bases for J; bases not matched to a gene: 9. The CDR3 sequence: CASREGSGISDTQYF. CDR3 nucleotides: TGCGCCAGCAGAGAGGGTAGCGGGATATCAGATACGCAGTATTTT.

This chain uses TRBV27 with TRBJ2-7; the match to TRBD2 covers 7 bases. The CDR3 contains 15 residues. Per germline, CDR1 MNHEY and CDR2 SMNVEV (reference sequence). The trim removed 2 bases at V and 0 bases at J, leaving 4 bases unmatched. CDR3 loop: CASSLRRENSYEQYF. CDR3 bases: TGTGCCAGCAGTTTACGGCGGGAGAACTCCTACGAGCAGTACTTC.

The chain links TRBV12-5 to TRBJ2-7; D perhaps matches TRBD1 (5 bases). The CDR3 extends over 15 amino acids. Trimming removed 0 bases at V and 5 bases at J, with 14 bases between. Per the germline V gene, CDR1 is LGHNT and CDR2 is FRNRAP. In nucleotides, the CDR3 is TGTGCTAGTGGTTTGGTAGGGGCAGGTCTTAACGAGCAGTACTTC. It yields the protein CASGLVGAGLNEQYF.